This T cell receptor (beta chain) derives from a study of blood T cell repertoires in COVID-19. For the study at large: From T cells, B-cell-depleted T cells, or PBMCs came the material, which was cDNA or gDNA.

The V gene end was trimmed by 6 bases and the J gene end by 2 bases; junction bases not matched to a gene: 12. This CDR3 has 16 amino acids. Germline assignment: CDR1 SNHLY and CDR2 FYNNEI. The repertoire was sequenced with immunoSEQ multiplex PCR; TCRdb's copy has only in-frame clones and lacks some. The profile shows about 45,000 clones, approximately 86% of them singletons. Sequenced material: peripheral blood. The chain recombines TRBV2 with TRBJ1-2; 7 nucleotides align to TRBD1. This TCR was sampled from a woman aged 80 or older in a cohort sampled during active or convalescent COVID-19. CDR3 bases: TGTGCCAGCAGGACGATCAATTGGGACAGCAACTATGGCTACACCTTC. Its protein product is CASRTINWDSNYGYTF.